Sequencing of this T cell receptor (beta chain) was carried out in a study of OX40 agonist ivuxolimab in advanced cancers. Study as a whole: Patients were treated with ivuxolimab, an agonistic anti-OX40 (CD134) antibody.

Germline CDR1 is SGHRS and CDR2 is YFSETQ. V was clipped by 4 bases and J by 3 bases, with 20 bases between them. This CDR3 comprises 16 residues. This table comes from immunoSEQ multiplex PCR, and its TCRdb copy is limited to in-frame clones, with some not included. In the table there are around 67,000 clones, about nine tenths of which are singletons. V usage is TRBV5-1 and J usage is TRBJ2-7; a possible D gene is TRBD2 (6 bases). The TCR sequence derives from an adult with an advanced solid tumor such as melanoma, head and neck, liver or kidney cancer. Sample: CD4+ or CD8+ T cells sorted from blood, taken in a trial of the OX40 agonist ivuxolimab. The CDR3 spells CASSSAPGVKDYEQYF. In DNA form, the CDR3 reads TGCGCCAGCAGCAGTGCCCCGGGGGTCAAGGACTACGAGCAGTACTTC.